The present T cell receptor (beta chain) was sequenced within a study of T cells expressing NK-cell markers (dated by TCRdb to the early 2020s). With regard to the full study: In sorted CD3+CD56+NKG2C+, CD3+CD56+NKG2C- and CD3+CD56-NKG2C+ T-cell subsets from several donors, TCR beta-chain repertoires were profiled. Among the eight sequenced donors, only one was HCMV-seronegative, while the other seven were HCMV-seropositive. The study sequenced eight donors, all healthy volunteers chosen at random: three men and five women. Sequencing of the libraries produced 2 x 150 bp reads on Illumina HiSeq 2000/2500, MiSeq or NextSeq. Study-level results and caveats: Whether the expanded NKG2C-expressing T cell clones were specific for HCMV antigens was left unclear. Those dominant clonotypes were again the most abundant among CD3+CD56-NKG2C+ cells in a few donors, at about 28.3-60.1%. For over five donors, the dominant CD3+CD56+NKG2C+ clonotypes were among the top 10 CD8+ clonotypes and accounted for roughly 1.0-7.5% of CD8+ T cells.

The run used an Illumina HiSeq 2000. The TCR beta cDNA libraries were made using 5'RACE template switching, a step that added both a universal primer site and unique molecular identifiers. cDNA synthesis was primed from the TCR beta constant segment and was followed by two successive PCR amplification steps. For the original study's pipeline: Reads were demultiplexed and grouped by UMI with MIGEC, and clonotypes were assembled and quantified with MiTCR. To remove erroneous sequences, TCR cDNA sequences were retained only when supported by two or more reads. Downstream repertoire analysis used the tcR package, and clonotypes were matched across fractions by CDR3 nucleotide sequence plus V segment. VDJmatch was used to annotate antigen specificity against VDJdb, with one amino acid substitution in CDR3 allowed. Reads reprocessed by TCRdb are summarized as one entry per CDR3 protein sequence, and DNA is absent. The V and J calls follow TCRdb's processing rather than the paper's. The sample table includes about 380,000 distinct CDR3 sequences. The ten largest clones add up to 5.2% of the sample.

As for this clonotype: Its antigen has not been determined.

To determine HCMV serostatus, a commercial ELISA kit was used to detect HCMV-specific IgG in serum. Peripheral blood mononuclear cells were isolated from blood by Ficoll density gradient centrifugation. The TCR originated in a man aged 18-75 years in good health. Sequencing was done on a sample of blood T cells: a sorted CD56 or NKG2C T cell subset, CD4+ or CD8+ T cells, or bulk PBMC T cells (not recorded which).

The CDR3 region reads CATYLRQGSPLHF. The rearrangement joined TRBV6-1 to TRBJ1-6; absent DNA, TCRdb's TRBD1 call cannot be checked. From the cysteine up to the phenylalanine, the CDR3 has a length of 13 residues. Only the protein is available. Based on the germline V gene, the CDR1 and CDR2 sequences are MNHNS and SASEGT.